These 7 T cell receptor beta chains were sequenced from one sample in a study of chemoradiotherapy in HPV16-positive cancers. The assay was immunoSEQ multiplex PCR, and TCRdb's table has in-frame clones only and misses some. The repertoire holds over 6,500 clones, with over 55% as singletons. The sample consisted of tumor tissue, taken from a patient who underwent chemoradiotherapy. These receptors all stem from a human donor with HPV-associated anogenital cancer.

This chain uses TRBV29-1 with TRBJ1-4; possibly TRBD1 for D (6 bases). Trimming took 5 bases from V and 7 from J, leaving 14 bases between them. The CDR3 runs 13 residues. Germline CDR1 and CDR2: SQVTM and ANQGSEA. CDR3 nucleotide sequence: TGCAGCGTTAAGAGGGGGGGCTCTGAAAAACTGTTTTTT. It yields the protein CSVKRGGSEKLFF.

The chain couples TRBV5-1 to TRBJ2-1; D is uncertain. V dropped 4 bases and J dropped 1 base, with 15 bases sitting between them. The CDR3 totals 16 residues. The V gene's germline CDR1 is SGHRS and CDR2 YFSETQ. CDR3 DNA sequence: TGCGCCAGCAGCCCTGAAGTAACGTATTCCTACAATGAGCAGTTCTTC. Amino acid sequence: CASSPEVTYSYNEQFF. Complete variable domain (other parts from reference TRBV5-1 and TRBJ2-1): KAGVTQTPRYLIKTRGQQVTLSCSPISGHRSVSWYQQTPGQGLQFLFEYFSETQRNKGNFPGRFSGRQFSNSRSEMNVSTLELGDSALYLCASSPEVTYSYNEQFFGPGTRLTVL.

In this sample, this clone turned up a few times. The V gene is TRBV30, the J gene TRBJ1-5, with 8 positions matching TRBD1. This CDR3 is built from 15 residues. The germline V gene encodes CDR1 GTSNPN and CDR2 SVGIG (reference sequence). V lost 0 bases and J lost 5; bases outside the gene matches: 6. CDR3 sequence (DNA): TGTGCCTGGAGTGTAAGGGCAGGGGGCTATCAGCCCCAGCATTTT. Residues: CAWSVRAGGYQPQHF.

In DNA, the CDR3 is TGTGCCAGCAGCTCCTCTTATGTGAGCTCCTACGAGCAGTACTTC. It is translated as CASSSSYVSSYEQYF. The chain couples TRBV6-6 to TRBJ2-7; D unclear. The V end was cut by 6 bases, the J end by 0 bases, with 15 bases between. The V gene's germline CDR1 is MNHNY and CDR2 SVGAGI (reference sequence). This CDR3 is 15 amino acids long.

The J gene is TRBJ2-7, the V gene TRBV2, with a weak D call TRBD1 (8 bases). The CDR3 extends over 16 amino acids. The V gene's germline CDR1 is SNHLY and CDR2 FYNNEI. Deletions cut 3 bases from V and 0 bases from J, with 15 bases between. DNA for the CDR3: TGTGCCAGCAGTGACCCAGGGGGCGGGAGCTCCTACGAGCAGTACTTC. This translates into CASSDPGGGSSYEQYF. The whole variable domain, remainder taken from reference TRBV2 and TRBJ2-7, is EPEVTQTPSHQVTQMGQEVILRCVPISNHLYFYWYRQILGQKVEFLVSFYNNEISEKSEIFDDQFSVERPDGSNFTLKIRSTKLEDSAMYFCASSDPGGGSSYEQYFGPGTRLTVT.

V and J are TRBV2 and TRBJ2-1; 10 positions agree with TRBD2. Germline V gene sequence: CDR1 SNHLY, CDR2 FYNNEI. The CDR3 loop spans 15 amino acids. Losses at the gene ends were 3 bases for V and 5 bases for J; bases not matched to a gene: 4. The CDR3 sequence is CASSEEAGGHNEQFF. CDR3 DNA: TGTGCCAGCAGTGAGGAAGCGGGGGGGCACAATGAGCAGTTCTTC.

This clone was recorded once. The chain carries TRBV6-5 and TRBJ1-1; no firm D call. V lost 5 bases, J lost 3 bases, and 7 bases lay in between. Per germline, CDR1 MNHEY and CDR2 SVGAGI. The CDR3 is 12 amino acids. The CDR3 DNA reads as TGTGCCAGCAGTGATCCGGACACTGAAGCTTTCTTT. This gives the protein CASSDPDTEAFF.